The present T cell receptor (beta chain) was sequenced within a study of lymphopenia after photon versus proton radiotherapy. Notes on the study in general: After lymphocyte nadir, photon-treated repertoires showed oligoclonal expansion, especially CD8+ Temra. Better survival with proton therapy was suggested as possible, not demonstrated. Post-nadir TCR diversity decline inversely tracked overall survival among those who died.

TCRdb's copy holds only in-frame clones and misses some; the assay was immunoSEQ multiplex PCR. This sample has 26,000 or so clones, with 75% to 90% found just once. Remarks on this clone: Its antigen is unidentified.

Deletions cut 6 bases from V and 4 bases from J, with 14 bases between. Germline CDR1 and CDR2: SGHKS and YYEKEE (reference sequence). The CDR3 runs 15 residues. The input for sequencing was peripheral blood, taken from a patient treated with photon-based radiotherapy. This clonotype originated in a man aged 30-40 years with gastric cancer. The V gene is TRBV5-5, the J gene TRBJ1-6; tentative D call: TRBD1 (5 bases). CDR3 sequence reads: CASKQTGEYNSPLHF. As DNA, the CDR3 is TGTGCCAGCAAGCAAACGGGGGAATATAATTCACCCCTCCACTTT.